The present entry profiles one T cell receptor beta chain with its context. Its target is not known. Each of the patients experienced relapse following autologous stem cell transplantation, and their brentuximab vedotin exposure differed. Patients' outcomes at their best amounted to complete response, partial response or progressive disease. TCRdb's copy holds only in-frame clones and misses some; the assay was immunoSEQ multiplex PCR. The table records about 46,000 clones, roughly 80% of them present only once. The sample comes from a study of PD-1 blockade in classical Hodgkin lymphoma. Study results and limitations: Lower baseline TCR diversity marked trial partial responders and progressors. Whereas CD4+ TCR diversity had risen significantly by C4D1, CD8+ TCR diversity had not. When set against healthy donors, newly diagnosed patients were reported to show lower baseline TCR diversity.

CDR1 and CDR2 from the germline V gene are SGHTA and FQGTGA. V lost 1 base to trimming and J lost 5 bases; unmatched junction nucleotides: 11. The CDR3 is 18 residues long. This TCR came from a human donor with classical Hodgkin lymphoma. J is TRBJ2-1 and V is TRBV7-3; 10 nucleotides align to TRBD2. Here the sequenced sample was peripheral blood mononuclear cells (PBMCs), taken before the second cycle of nivolumab. In DNA, the CDR3 is TGTGCCAGCAGCTTAATGTCGCTAGCGGGAGCGGGTGACAATGAGCAGTTCTTC. As protein: CASSLMSLAGAGDNEQFF.